These T cell receptor beta chains were read from a single sample in a study of T cell responses to AZD1222 COVID-19 vaccine. Profiled with immunoSEQ multiplex PCR; TCRdb holds only in-frame clones, not every one. The sample holds 160,000 or so clones, around 90% seen once. The source material was peripheral blood, sampled on day 0 of AZD1222 vaccination. Receptors originate from an adult in good health. Each CDR3 is given with its conserved first and last residue. A D gene is named only where the DNA matches it firmly. Only some rows state a clone size, as once, few, many or a class for expanded clones.

CDR3aa	CDR3nt	d_gene	len	v_gene	j_gene	abundance
CASSSGGSGLRVEQYF	TGTGCCAGCAGCTCCGGAGGCTCGGGCCTAAGGGTCGAGCAGTACTTC	.	16	TRBV11-2	TRBJ2-7	.
CASSGDYNEQFF	TGTGCCAGTAGTGGAGACTACAATGAGCAGTTCTTC	.	12	TRBV19	TRBJ2-1	.
CASTQELTNTGELFF	TGTGCCAGCACCCAGGAATTAACCAACACCGGGGAGCTGTTTTTT	.	15	TRBV9	TRBJ2-2	.
CASSFSQGEGQYF	TGTGCCAGCAGTTTTTCGCAGGGAGAGGGGCAGTACTTC	.	13	TRBV27	TRBJ2-7	.
CASSQEGGQGAGSNTEAFF	TGTGCCAGCAGCCAAGAGGGGGGACAGGGGGCGGGCTCGAACACTGAAGCTTTCTTT	TRBD1	19	TRBV3-1/TRBV3-2	TRBJ1-1	.
CASSADGRAFF	TGTGCCAGCAGTGCGGACGGGCGGGCTTTCTTT	.	11	TRBV6-4	TRBJ1-1	.
CASSQGQGNQPQHF	TGCGCCAGCAGCCAAGGACAGGGCAATCAGCCCCAGCATTTT	.	14	TRBV4-3	TRBJ1-5	.
CATSSYGNSYEQYF	TGTGCCACCAGCTCTTACGGCAACTCCTACGAGCAGTACTTC	.	14	TRBV15	TRBJ2-7	.
CASRRQVSNEKLFF	TGTGCCAGTAGAAGACAGGTATCTAATGAAAAACTGTTTTTT	.	14	TRBV19	TRBJ1-4	.
CASSSATGYTGELFF	TGTGCCAGCAGCTCAGCAACAGGTTACACCGGGGAGCTGTTTTTT	.	15	TRBV7-2	TRBJ2-2	.
CASSHTPGTGTYEQYF	TGTGCCAGCAGCCACACACCCGGGACAGGGACCTACGAGCAGTACTTC	TRBD1	16	TRBV7-9	TRBJ2-7	.
CASSVDPAGGPSSYNEQFF	TGTGCCAGCAGCGTAGATCCAGCGGGAGGGCCGAGCTCCTACAATGAGCAGTTCTTC	TRBD2	19	TRBV9	TRBJ2-1	.
CASSRGTLETQYF	TGTGCCAGCTCGCGCGGGACATTGGAGACCCAGTACTTC	.	13	TRBV18	TRBJ2-5	.
CATGGGRNSPLHF	TGTGCCACCGGAGGGGGGAGAAATTCACCCCTCCACTTT	.	13	TRBV28	TRBJ1-6	.
CASSPRGTTDTQYF	TGTGCCAGCTCACCGAGGGGAACCACAGATACGCAGTATTTT	.	14	TRBV18	TRBJ2-3	.
CASSLRRRGSNQPQHF	TGTGCCAGCAGTCTCAGGCGGCGCGGTAGCAATCAGCCCCAGCATTTT	.	16	TRBV28	TRBJ1-5	once
CASTSVGGGETQYF	TGTGCCAGCACTAGCGTAGGAGGCGGGGAGACCCAGTACTTC	.	14	TRBV28	TRBJ2-5	.
CASSLGNEQFF	TGTGCCAGCAGTTTAGGGAATGAGCAGTTCTTC	.	11	TRBV28	TRBJ2-1	.
CASSLWGEAYNEQFF	TGTGCCAGCAGTTTATGGGGGGAGGCCTACAATGAGCAGTTCTTC	.	15	TRBV28	TRBJ2-1	once
CAISDWQTSYEQYF	TGTGCCATCAGTGATTGGCAGACCTCCTACGAGCAGTACTTC	.	14	TRBV10-3	TRBJ2-7	.
CASSYNILGELFF	TGTGCCAGCAGTTACAATATTCTCGGGGAGCTGTTTTTT	.	13	TRBV6-5	TRBJ2-2	.
CASSSGGKALMNTEAFF	TGTGCCAGCAGTTCTGGGGGGAAGGCTTTGATGAACACTGAAGCTTTCTTT	.	17	TRBV28	TRBJ1-1	once
CASSSRQGSHEQYF	TGTGCCAGCAGCTCACGACAGGGCTCCCACGAGCAGTACTTC	TRBD1	14	TRBV9	TRBJ2-7	few
CASSLGQEDEKLFF	TGTGCCAGCAGCTTGGGACAGGAGGATGAAAAACTGTTTTTT	.	14	TRBV5-5	TRBJ1-4	.
CASSRLGGTGELFF	TGTGCCAGCAGCCGCTTGGGGGGCACCGGGGAGCTGTTTTTT	.	14	TRBV7-8	TRBJ2-2	.
CASSFGQVNQPQHF	TGTGCCAGCAGTTTCGGACAGGTAAATCAGCCCCAGCATTTT	TRBD1	14	TRBV6-5	TRBJ1-5	.
CASSQVFENKEAFF	TGTGCCAGCAGCCAAGTCTTCGAGAACAAAGAAGCTTTCTTT	.	14	TRBV14	TRBJ1-1	.
CASSQERRGNTEAFF	TGCGCCAGCAGCCAAGAACGGCGGGGGAACACTGAAGCTTTCTTT	.	15	TRBV4-1	TRBJ1-1	.
CASSTPPGGGNTEAFF	TGTGCCAGCAGCACCCCACCAGGAGGGGGGAACACTGAAGCTTTCTTT	.	16	TRBV28	TRBJ1-1	.
CASSLVGVGQPQHF	TGTGCCAGCAGTTTGGTGGGGGTGGGTCAGCCCCAGCATTTT	.	14	TRBV28	TRBJ1-5	.
CASSPGDRGHYNSPLHF	TGTGCCAGTAGCCCTGGGGACAGGGGCCATTATAATTCACCCCTCCACTTT	TRBD1	17	TRBV19	TRBJ1-6	.
CASSFRDGELFF	TGTGCCAGCAGCTTCCGGGACGGGGAGCTGTTTTTT	.	12	TRBV11-3	TRBJ2-2	few
CASSYSSEQYF	TGTGCCAGCAGTTACTCGAGCGAGCAGTACTTC	.	11	TRBV6-6	TRBJ2-7	.
CSVGREIGSYGYTF	TGCAGCGTTGGAAGGGAGATAGGCTCCTATGGCTACACCTTC	.	14	TRBV29-1	TRBJ1-2	.
CASSSPPRGLAYEQFF	TGTGCCAGCAGTTCGCCCCCGAGAGGACTAGCATATGAGCAGTTCTTC	TRBD2	16	TRBV6-2/TRBV6-3	TRBJ2-1	.